This T cell receptor beta chain was sequenced in a study of blood T cell repertoires in COVID-19. Overall study context: Donors in the United States, Italy and Spain gave samples during acute or convalescent COVID-19.

In its sample, this clone was seen a few times. In the authors' workflow: Reference gene primers were amplified, and this amplification served to estimate nucleated cell counts. The protocol was immunoSEQ multiplex PCR, while the TCRdb copy is restricted to in-frame clones and leaves out a portion. D and trimming were read from the DNA, whereas the V and J calls and clone size are those reported in that table. The sample has some 250,000 clones; roughly 86% are singletons. The V gene's germline CDR1 is MNHEY and CDR2 SMNVEV (reference sequence). V lost 5 bases and J lost 6; bases outside the gene matches: 10. The CDR3 spans 16 residues.

The TCR comes from a human donor in a cohort sampled during active COVID-19. Sequenced: peripheral blood. The rearrangement links TRBV27 to TRBJ1-6; 7 bases fit TRBD1. This CDR3 reads CASSPPGTALNSPLHF. The CDR3 bases are TGTGCCAGCAGTCCCCCCGGGACAGCCCTTAATTCACCCCTCCACTTT.